Only a few counts were recorded for the clone carrying this T cell receptor beta chain. V lost 6 bases to trimming and J lost 7 bases, with 18 bases between them. There are 14 residues in the CDR3. One entry per CDR3 protein results from TCRdb running MiXCR on the RACE reads. The table shows around 330,000 distinct CDR3 sequences, with approximately 5.8% occurring only once. The record originates from a study of human T cells and chemical hapten exposure. Time point: pre-sensitization, week 0. Regarding treatment: therapeutic diphenylcyclopropenone sensitization with weekly scalp DPC. The chain joins TRBV12-3 or TRBV12-4 to TRBJ1-1; D may be TRBD1 (6 bases). The sequence was collected from a woman between 18 and 29 years old with alopecia areata. Some clones in this sample may be carry-over from other donors' samples. The sequencing used whole blood, collected in connection with sensitization to the hapten diphenylcyclopropenone (DPC). The CDR3 protein is CASSITSGDGEAFF. CDR3 sequence (DNA): TGTGCCAGCAGCATTACGTCAGGGGATGGTGAAGCTTTCTTT.